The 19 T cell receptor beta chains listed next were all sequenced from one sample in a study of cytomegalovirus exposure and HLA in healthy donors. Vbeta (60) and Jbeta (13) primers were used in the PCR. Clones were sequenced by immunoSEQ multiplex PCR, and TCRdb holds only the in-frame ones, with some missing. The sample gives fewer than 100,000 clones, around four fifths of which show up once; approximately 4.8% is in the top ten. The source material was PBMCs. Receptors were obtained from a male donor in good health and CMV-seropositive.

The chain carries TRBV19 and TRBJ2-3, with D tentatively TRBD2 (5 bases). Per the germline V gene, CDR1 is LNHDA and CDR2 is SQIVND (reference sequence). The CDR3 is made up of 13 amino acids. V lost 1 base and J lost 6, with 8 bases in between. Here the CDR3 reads CASSIAGGDTQYF. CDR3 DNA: TGTGCCAGTAGTATAGCCGGAGGCGATACGCAGTATTTT.

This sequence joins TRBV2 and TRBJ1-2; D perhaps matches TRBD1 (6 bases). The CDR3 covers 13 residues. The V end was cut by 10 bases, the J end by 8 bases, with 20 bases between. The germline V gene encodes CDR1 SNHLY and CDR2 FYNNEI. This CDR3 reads CATGLDSVRGYTF. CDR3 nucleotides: TGTGCCACCGGACTGGACAGTGTCCGCGGCTACACCTTC.

CDR3 sequence: CASSESLAESSYNEQFF. The CDR3 DNA reads TGCGCCAGCAGTGAGTCCCTAGCGGAAAGCTCCTACAATGAGCAGTTCTTC. V usage is TRBV10-2 and J usage is TRBJ2-1; 7 nucleotides align to TRBD2. This CDR3 contains 17 residues. Germline-derived CDR1 and CDR2 are WSHSY and SAAADI. Trimming took 0 bases from V and 0 from J; bases not matched to a gene: 5.

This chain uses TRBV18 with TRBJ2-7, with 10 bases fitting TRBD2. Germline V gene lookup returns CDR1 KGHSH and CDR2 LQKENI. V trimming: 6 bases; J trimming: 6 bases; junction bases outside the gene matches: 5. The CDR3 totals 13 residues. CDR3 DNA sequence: TGTGCCAGCTCCATCCTAGCGGGGGCCGAGCAGTACTTC. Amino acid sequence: CASSILAGAEQYF.

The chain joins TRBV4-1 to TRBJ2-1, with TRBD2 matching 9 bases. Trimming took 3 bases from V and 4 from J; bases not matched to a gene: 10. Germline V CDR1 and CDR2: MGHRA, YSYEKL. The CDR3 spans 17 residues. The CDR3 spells CASSQSSGRYTYNEQFF. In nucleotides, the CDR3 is TGCGCCAGCAGCCAGAGTAGCGGGAGATATACTTACAATGAGCAGTTCTTC.

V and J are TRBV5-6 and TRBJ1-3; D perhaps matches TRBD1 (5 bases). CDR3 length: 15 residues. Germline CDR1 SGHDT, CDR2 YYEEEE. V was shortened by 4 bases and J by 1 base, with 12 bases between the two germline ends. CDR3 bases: TGTGCCAGCAGCCCGCCGCCAGGGTCTGGAAACACCATATATTTT. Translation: CASSPPPGSGNTIYF.

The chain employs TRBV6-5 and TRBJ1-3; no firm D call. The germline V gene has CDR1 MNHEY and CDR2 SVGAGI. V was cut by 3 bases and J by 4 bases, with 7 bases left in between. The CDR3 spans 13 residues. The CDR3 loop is CASSYLGGNTIYF. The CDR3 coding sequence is TGTGCCAGCAGTTATCTCGGGGGAAACACCATATATTTT.

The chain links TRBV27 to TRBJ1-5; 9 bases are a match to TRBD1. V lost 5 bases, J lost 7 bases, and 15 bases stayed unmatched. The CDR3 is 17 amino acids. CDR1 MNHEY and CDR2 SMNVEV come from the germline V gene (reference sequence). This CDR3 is CASSPRLGQGLGQPQHF. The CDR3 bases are TGTGCCAGCAGTCCGAGACTGGGACAGGGCCTGGGGCAGCCCCAGCATTTT.

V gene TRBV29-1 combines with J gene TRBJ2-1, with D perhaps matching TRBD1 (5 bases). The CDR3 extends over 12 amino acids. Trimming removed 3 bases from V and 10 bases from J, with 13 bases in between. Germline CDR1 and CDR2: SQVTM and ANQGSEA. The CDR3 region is CSVDDSLGEQFF. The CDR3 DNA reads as TGCAGCGTTGATGACAGCCTGGGAGAGCAGTTCTTC.

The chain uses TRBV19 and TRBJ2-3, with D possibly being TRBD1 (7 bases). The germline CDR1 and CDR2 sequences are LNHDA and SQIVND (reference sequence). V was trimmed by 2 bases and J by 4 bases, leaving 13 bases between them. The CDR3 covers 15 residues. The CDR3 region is CASSIQGGGSDTQYF. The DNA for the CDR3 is TGTGCCAGTAGTATACAGGGGGGCGGCTCAGATACGCAGTATTTT.

The CDR3 nucleotides read TGTGCCAGCAACGAAATTCAGGGCGGGGAGCTGTTTTTT. It translates to CASNEIQGGELFF. The V and J genes are TRBV7-9 and TRBJ2-2; weak D call: TRBD1 (5 bases). Per the germline V gene, CDR1 is SEHNR and CDR2 is FQNEAQ (reference sequence). The V gene lost 7 bases and the J gene lost 7 bases, with 13 bases spanning the gap. The length of the CDR3 is 13 residues.

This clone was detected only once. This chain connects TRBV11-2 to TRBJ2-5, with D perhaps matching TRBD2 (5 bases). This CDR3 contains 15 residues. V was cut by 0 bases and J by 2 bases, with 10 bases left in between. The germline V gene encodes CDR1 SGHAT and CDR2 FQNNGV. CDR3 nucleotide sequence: TGTGCCAGCAGCTTAGATGAGCCGGGGCAAGAGACCCAGTACTTC. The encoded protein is CASSLDEPGQETQYF.

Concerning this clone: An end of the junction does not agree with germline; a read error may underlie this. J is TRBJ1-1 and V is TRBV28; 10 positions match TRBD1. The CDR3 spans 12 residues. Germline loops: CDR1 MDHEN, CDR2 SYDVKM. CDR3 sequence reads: CLTGTGVPEAFF. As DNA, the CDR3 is TGCTTAACCGGGACAGGGGTCCCTGAAGCTTTCTTT.

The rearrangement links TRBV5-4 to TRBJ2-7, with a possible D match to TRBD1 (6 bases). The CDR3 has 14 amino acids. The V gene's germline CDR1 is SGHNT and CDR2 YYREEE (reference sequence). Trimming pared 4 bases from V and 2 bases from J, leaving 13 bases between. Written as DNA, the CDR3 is TGTGCCAGCAGCCCCGGACAGAACACCTACGAGCAGTACTTC. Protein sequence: CASSPGQNTYEQYF.

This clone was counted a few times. This CDR3 reads CASSVGLAGPYSYNEQFF. Here the CDR3 DNA reads TGTGCCAGCAGCGTGGGACTAGCGGGACCTTACTCCTACAATGAGCAGTTCTTC. The rearrangement uses TRBV7-6 and TRBJ2-1, with TRBD2 matching 13 bases. The CDR3 contains 18 residues. V lost 5 bases, J lost 0 bases, and 7 bases stayed unmatched. Germline CDR1 and CDR2: SGHVS and FNYEAQ.

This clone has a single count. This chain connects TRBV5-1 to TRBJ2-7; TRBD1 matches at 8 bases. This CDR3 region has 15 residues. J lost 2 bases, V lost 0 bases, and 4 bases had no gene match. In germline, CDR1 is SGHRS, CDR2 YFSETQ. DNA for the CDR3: TGCGCCAGCAGCTTGGGGACAGGGAAAACCTACGAGCAGTACTTC. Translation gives CASSLGTGKTYEQYF. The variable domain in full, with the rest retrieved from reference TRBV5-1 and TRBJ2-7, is KAGVTQTPRYLIKTRGQQVTLSCSPISGHRSVSWYQQTPGQGLQFLFEYFSETQRNKGNFPGRFSGRQFSNSRSEMNVSTLELGDSALYLCASSLGTGKTYEQYFGPGTRLTVT.

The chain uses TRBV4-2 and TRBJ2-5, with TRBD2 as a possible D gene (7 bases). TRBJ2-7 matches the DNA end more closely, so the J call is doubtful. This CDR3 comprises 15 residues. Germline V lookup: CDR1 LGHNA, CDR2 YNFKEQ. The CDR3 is CASSQTGRAVYEQYF. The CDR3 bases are TGTGCCAGCAGCCAAACAGGGAGGGCCGTCTACGAGCAGTACTTC.

This CDR3 reads CASSSSGIYEQYF. The CDR3 DNA reads TGTGCCAGCAGTTCTTCAGGGATCTACGAGCAGTACTTC. This chain links TRBV28 with TRBJ2-7; weak D call: TRBD1 (5 bases). The V gene lost 4 bases and the J gene lost 3 bases, with 10 bases spanning the gap. CDR1 MDHEN and CDR2 SYDVKM come from the germline V gene. The CDR3 length is 13 residues.

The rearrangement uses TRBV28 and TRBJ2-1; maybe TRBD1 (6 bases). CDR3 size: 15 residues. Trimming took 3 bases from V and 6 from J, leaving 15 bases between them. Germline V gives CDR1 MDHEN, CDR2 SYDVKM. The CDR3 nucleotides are TGTGCCAGCAGTTTCAGGGGTGTCGGTTCCAATGAGCAGTTCTTC. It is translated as CASSFRGVGSNEQFF.